This TCR beta chain was obtained from a study of control samples from healthy donors and cancer patients. Germline assignment: CDR1 SNHLY and CDR2 FYNNEI. The CDR3 consists of 14 residues. The trim removed 6 bases at V and 6 bases at J, leaving 4 bases unmatched. The method was immunoSEQ multiplex PCR; TCRdb's version includes in-frame clones alone and lacks a portion of them. The sample carries roughly 130,000 clones, around 85% recorded once. V usage is TRBV2 and J usage is TRBJ1-5, with 11 bases aligning to TRBD1. Sequenced input: blood. The TCR originated in a woman between 25 and 40 years old in good health. CDR3: CASRQDRGRQPQHF. CDR3 sequence (DNA): TGTGCCAGCAGGCAGGACAGGGGGCGTCAGCCCCAGCATTTT.